The rows below give T cell receptor beta chains drawn from one sample of a study of shared clonotypes between healthy human individuals. Sequencing was performed with immunoSEQ multiplex PCR; in TCRdb, only in-frame clones are kept and a portion is missing. The data show about 2.4 million clones, more than 85% seen once. Sequencing used naive CD4+ T cells from PBMCs. The receptors were gathered from a man aged 18 to 29 in good health. Some clones in this sample may be carry-over from other donors' samples. Both conserved end residues are part of each CDR3. Fields, in order: clone size, D gene, V gene, J gene, CDR3 DNA, CDR3 protein. D genes are given only for firm matches. Not every row has a clone size; where given, it reads once, few, many or a size class.

size: .
D: TRBD2
V: TRBV7-7
J: TRBJ2-1
DNA: TGTGCCAGCAGCTTCGGGACTAGCGCTTACAATGAGCAGTTCTTC
CDR3: CASSFGTSAYNEQFF

size: .
D: .
V: TRBV28
J: TRBJ2-7
DNA: TGTGCCAGCAGTCTACTAGGGACTGCCTCCTACGAGCAGTACTTC
CDR3: CASSLLGTASYEQYF

size: .
D: .
V: TRBV28
J: TRBJ2-7
DNA: TGTGCCAGCAGTTTCCCCGGGACACAAACAGCCTACGAGCAGTACTTC
CDR3: CASSFPGTQTAYEQYF

size: .
D: TRBD1
V: TRBV11-2
J: TRBJ1-1
DNA: TGTGCCAGCAGCACCCGGGGGCAGGGGGGTACTGAAGCTTTCTTT
CDR3: CASSTRGQGGTEAFF

size: .
D: TRBD2
V: TRBV6-1
J: TRBJ2-5
DNA: TGTGCCAGCAGAGGACTAGCGGGCCGTCAAGAGACCCAGTACTTC
CDR3: CASRGLAGRQETQYF

size: .
D: .
V: TRBV2
J: TRBJ1-4
DNA: TGTGCCAGCATGGATCAGCAAGGGTGGGGAAAACTGTTTTTT
CDR3: CASMDQQGWGKLFF

size: .
D: .
V: TRBV28
J: TRBJ1-6
DNA: TGTGCCAGCAGTCTCCCCGTCCTACCGACCTATAATTCACCCCTCCACTTT
CDR3: CASSLPVLPTYNSPLHF

size: .
D: TRBD1
V: TRBV19
J: TRBJ1-1
DNA: TGTGCCAGTAGGAACAGGACGGGACAGCGGCCGAACACTGAAGCTTTCTTT
CDR3: CASRNRTGQRPNTEAFF

size: .
D: TRBD1
V: TRBV10-3
J: TRBJ1-2
DNA: TGTGCCATAAAGGGACAGGGGGATGGGACTAACTATGGCTACACCTTC
CDR3: CAIKGQGDGTNYGYTF

size: few
D: TRBD2
V: TRBV7-2
J: TRBJ2-3
DNA: TGTGCCAGCAGCTTAGCGGGAGGGCCCACAGATACGCAGTATTTT
CDR3: CASSLAGGPTDTQYF

size: .
D: .
V: TRBV12-5
J: TRBJ1-1
DNA: TGTGCTAGTGGATCACAGAACACTGAAGCTTTCTTT
CDR3: CASGSQNTEAFF

size: .
D: .
V: TRBV19
J: TRBJ2-5
DNA: TGTGCCAGTAGTATGTCTGGGGGTCGTTGGGAGACCCAGTACTTC
CDR3: CASSMSGGRWETQYF

size: .
D: TRBD2
V: TRBV19
J: TRBJ2-7
DNA: TGTGCCAGTAGTGACTCGGTTGGGAGGGAACTATACGAGCAGTACTTC
CDR3: CASSDSVGRELYEQYF

size: .
D: TRBD2
V: TRBV6-5
J: TRBJ2-7
DNA: TGTGCCAGCAGTTACCAGACTAGCGCCCTCTCCTACGAGCAGTACTTC
CDR3: CASSYQTSALSYEQYF

size: .
D: .
V: TRBV7-9
J: TRBJ2-3
DNA: TGTGCCAGCAGTACTCGCACAGATACGCAGTATTTT
CDR3: CASSTRTDTQYF

size: .
D: TRBD2
V: TRBV5-1
J: TRBJ2-5
DNA: TGCGCCAGCAGCTTGGCCAGGCTAGCGGGAGGAGGTGAGACCCAGTACTTC
CDR3: CASSLARLAGGGETQYF

size: .
D: TRBD1
V: TRBV19
J: TRBJ1-4
DNA: TGTGCCAGTGGCTCTCGCCCGGGACAGAGTAAGAATGAAAAACTGTTTTTT
CDR3: CASGSRPGQSKNEKLFF

size: .
D: .
V: TRBV7-9
J: TRBJ2-1
DNA: TGTGCCAGCACCCTGGGGCCCTACAATGAGCAGTTCTTC
CDR3: CASTLGPYNEQFF